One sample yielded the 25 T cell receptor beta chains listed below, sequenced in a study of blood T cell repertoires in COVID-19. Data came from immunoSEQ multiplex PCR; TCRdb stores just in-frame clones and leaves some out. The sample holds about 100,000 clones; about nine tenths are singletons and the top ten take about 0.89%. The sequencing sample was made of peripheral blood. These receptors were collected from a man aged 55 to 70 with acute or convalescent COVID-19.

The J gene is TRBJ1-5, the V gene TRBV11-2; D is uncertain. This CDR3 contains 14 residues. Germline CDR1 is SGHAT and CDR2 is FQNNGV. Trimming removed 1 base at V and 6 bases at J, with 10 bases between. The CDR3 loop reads CASSLAGNRQPQHF. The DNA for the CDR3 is TGTGCCAGCAGCTTAGCCGGGAATCGTCAGCCCCAGCATTTT. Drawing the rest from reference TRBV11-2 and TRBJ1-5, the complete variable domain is EAGVAQSPRYKIIEKRQSVAFWCNPISGHATLYWYQQILGQGPKLLIQFQNNGVVDDSQLPKDRFSAERLKGVDSTLKIQPAKLEDSAVYLCASSLAGNRQPQHFGDGTRLSIL.

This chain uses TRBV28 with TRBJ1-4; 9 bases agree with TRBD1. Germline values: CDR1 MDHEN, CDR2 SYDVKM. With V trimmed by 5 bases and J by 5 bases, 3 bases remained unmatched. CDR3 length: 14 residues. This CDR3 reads CASSPDRGNEKLFF. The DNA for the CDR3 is TGTGCCAGCAGTCCTGACAGGGGGAATGAAAAACTGTTTTTT. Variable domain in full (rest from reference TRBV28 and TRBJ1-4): DVKVTQSSRYLVKRTGEKVFLECVQDMDHENMFWYRQDPGLGLRLIYFSYDVKMKEKGDIPEGYSVSREKKERFSLILESASTNQTSMYLCASSPDRGNEKLFFGSGTQLSVL.

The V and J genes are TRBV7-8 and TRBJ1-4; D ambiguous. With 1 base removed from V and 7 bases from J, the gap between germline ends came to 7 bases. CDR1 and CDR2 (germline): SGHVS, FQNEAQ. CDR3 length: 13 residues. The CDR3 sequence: CASSLDPGEKLFF. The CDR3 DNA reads TGTGCCAGCAGCTTAGACCCCGGTGAAAAACTGTTTTTT.

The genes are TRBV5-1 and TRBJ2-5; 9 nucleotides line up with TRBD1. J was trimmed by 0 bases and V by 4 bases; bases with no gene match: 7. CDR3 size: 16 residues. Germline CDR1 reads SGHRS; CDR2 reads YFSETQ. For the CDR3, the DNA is TGCGCCAGCAGCCCGCAAAGGACAGGGGACCAAGAGACCCAGTACTTC. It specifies CASSPQRTGDQETQYF.

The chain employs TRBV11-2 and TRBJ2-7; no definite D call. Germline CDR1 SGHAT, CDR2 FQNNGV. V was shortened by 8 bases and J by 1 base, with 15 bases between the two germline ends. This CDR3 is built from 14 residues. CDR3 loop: CASSQIPGSYEQYV. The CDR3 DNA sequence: TGTGCCAGCTCCCAAATACCAGGTTCCTACGAGCAGTACGTC.

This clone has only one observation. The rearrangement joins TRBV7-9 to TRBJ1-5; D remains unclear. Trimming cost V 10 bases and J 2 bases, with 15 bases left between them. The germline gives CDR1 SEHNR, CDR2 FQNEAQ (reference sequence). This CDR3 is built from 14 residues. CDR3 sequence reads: CANHLGAGNQPQHF. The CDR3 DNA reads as TGTGCCAACCATCTTGGAGCCGGCAATCAGCCCCAGCATTTT.

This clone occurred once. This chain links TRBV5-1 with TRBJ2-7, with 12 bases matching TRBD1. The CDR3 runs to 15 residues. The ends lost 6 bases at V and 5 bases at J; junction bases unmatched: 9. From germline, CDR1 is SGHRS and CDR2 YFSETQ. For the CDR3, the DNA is TGCGCCAGCACCCTTTCGGGACAGGGGGCCCACGAGCAGTACTTC. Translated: CASTLSGQGAHEQYF.

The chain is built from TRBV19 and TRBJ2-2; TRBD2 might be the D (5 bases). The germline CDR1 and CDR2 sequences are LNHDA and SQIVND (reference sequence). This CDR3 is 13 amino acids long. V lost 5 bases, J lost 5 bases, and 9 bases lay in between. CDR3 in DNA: TGTGCCAGTAGTCCCCCGGGGACCGGGGAGCTGTTTTTT. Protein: CASSPPGTGELFF.

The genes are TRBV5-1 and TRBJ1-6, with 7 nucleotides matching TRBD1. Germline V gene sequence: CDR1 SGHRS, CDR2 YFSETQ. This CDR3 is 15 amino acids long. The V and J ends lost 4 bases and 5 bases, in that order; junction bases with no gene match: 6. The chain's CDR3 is CASSERQGNNSPLHF. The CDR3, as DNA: TGCGCCAGCAGCGAGCGACAGGGCAATAATTCACCCCTCCACTTT.

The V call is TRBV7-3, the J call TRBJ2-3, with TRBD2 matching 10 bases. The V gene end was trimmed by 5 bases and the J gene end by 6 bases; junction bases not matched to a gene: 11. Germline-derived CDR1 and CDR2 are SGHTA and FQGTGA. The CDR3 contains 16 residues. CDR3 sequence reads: CASSQNAAGGWDTQYF. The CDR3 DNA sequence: TGTGCCAGCAGCCAAAACGCAGCGGGAGGGTGGGATACGCAGTATTTT.

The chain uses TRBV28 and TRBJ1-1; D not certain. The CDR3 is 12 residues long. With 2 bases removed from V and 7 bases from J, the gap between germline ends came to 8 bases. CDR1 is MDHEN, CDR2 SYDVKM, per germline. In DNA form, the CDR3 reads TGTGCCAGCAGTTTACTGCCGGGTGAAGCTTTCTTT. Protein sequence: CASSLLPGEAFF. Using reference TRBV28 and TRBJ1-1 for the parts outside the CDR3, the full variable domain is DVKVTQSSRYLVKRTGEKVFLECVQDMDHENMFWYRQDPGLGLRLIYFSYDVKMKEKGDIPEGYSVSREKKERFSLILESASTNQTSMYLCASSLLPGEAFFGQGTRLTVV.

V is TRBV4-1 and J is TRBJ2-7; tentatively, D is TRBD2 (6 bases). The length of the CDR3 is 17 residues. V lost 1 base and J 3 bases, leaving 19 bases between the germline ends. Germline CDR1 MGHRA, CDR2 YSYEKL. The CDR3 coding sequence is TGCGCCAGCAGCCAAGCGGACTTTATCGGGGGAGGCTACGAGCAGTACTTC. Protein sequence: CASSQADFIGGGYEQYF.

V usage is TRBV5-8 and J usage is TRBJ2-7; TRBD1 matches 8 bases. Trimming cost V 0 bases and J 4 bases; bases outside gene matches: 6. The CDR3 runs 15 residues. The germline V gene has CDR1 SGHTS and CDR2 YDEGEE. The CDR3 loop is CASSLGSQGAYEQYF. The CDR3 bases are TGTGCCAGCAGCTTGGGCTCGCAGGGGGCGTACGAGCAGTACTTC.

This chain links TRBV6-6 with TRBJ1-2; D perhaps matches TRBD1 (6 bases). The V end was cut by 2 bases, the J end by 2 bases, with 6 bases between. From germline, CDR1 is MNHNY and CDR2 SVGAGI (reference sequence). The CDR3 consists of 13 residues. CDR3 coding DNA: TGTGCCAGCAGTTACGGACAGAACTATGGCTACACCTTC. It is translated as CASSYGQNYGYTF.

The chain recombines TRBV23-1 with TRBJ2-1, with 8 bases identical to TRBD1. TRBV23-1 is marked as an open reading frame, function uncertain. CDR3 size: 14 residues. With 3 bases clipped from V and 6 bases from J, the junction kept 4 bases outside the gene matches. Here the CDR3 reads CASSHRGQANEQFF. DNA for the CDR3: TGCGCCAGCAGTCACAGGGGACAGGCCAATGAGCAGTTCTTC.

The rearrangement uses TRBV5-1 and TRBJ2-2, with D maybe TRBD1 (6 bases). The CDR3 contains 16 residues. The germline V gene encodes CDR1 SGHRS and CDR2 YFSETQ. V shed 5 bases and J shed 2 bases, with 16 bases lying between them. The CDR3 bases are TGCGCCAGCAGTCCCCTTAAAGGGGGTAACACCGGGGAGCTGTTTTTT. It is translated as CASSPLKGGNTGELFF. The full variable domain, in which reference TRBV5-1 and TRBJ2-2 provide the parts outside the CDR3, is KAGVTQTPRYLIKTRGQQVTLSCSPISGHRSVSWYQQTPGQGLQFLFEYFSETQRNKGNFPGRFSGRQFSNSRSEMNVSTLELGDSALYLCASSPLKGGNTGELFFGEGSRLTVL.

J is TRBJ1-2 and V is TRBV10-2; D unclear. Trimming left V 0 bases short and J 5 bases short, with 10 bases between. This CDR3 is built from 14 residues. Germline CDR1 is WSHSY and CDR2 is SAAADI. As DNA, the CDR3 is TGCGCCAGCAGTGAGTCGATAGTAGAATATGGCTACACCTTC. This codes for CASSESIVEYGYTF.

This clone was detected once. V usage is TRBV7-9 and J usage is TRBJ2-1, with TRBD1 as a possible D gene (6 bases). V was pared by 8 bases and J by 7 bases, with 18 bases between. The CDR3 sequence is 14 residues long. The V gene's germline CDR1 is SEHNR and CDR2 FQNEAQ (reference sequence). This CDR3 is CASPSRGPQNEQFF. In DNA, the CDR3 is TGTGCCAGCCCATCCAGGGGACCACAAAATGAGCAGTTCTTC.

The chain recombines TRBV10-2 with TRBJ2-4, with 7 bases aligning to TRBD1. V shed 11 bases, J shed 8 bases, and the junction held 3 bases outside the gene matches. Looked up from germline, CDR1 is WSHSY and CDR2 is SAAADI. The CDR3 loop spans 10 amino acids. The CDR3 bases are TGCGCCTCCCAGGGGGACATTCAGTACTTC. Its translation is CASQGDIQYF.

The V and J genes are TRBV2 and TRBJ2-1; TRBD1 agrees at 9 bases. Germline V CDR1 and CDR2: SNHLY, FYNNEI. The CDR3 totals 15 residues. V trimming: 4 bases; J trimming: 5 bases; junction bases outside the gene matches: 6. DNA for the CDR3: TGTGCCAGCAGTGGTATGGGACAGGGCCACAATGAGCAGTTCTTC. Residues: CASSGMGQGHNEQFF.

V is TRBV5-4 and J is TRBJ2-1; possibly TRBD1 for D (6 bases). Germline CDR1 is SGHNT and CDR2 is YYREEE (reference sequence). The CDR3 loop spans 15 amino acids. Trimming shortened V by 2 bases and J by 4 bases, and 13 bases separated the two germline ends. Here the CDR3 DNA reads TGTGCCAGCAGCTTACAGGGCCCGGGGTACAATGAGCAGTTCTTC. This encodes CASSLQGPGYNEQFF.

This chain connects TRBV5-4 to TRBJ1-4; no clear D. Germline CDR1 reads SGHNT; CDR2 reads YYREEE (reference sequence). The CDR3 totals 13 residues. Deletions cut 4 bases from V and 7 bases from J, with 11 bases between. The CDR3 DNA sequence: TGTGCCAGCAGCACGGGGTTATCTGAAAAACTGTTTTTT. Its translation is CASSTGLSEKLFF.

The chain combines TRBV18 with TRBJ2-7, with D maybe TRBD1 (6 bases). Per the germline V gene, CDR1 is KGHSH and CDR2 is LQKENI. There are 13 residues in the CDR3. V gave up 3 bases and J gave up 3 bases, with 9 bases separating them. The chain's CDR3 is CASSPGAHYEQYF. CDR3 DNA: TGTGCCAGCTCACCGGGGGCGCACTACGAGCAGTACTTC.

The CDR3 DNA is TGCGCCAGCAGCTTGGACCCACAGGGCACCTACGAGCAGTACGTC. It translates to CASSLDPQGTYEQYV. The genes are TRBV5-1 and TRBJ2-7, with a weak D call TRBD1 (6 bases). This CDR3 is built from 15 residues. Per germline, CDR1 SGHRS and CDR2 YFSETQ. V was pared by 0 bases and J by 2 bases, with 12 bases between.

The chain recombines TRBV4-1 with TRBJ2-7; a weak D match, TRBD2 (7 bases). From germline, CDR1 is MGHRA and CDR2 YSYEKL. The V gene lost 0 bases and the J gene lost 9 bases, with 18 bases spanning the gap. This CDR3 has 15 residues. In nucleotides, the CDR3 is TGCGCCAGCAGCCAAGAGGGGGGGGGCAGCCCTCTGCAGTACTTC. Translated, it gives CASSQEGGGSPLQYF.